This T cell receptor beta chain was observed in a study of PD-L1 blockade in urothelial cancer. Across the study: Male sex and bladder-origin urothelial cancer were recorded for about 90% of the roughly 30 patients. When blood samples were assessed, the median T cell count was some 140,000. The authors examined blood 3 weeks (second dose) and 6 weeks after treatment start. Findings and caveats of the study: At 3 weeks on treatment, tumor-associated clones expanded more with durable benefit.

Comments on this clone: What it binds is unknown.

The table came from immunoSEQ multiplex PCR; TCRdb's copy has only in-frame clones and leaves some out. This table holds approximately 100,000 clones, under 85% found once. With 6 bases removed from V and 4 bases from J, the gap between germline ends came to 18 bases. This CDR3 has 15 amino acids. From germline, CDR1 is LNHDA and CDR2 SQIVND (reference sequence). The material was PBMCs, obtained around atezolizumab (anti-PD-L1) treatment. The chain combines TRBV19 with TRBJ1-1, with D possibly matching TRBD1 (6 bases). This TCR came from a man in his fifties with urothelial cancer. CDR3 sequence (DNA): TGTGCCAGTAGCGCAAATCCAGGGGTCAGCACTGAAGCTTTCTTT. Residues: CASSANPGVSTEAFF. Based on the CDR3 plus reference TRBV19 and TRBJ1-1, the full variable domain is DGGITQSPKYLFRKEGQNVTLSCEQNLNHDAMYWYRQDPGQGLRLIYYSQIVNDFQKGDIAEGYSVSREKKESFPLTVTSAQKNPTAFYLCASSANPGVSTEAFFGQGTRLTVV.